The 26 T cell receptor beta chains below were found in one sample sequenced in a study of blood T cell repertoires in COVID-19. Clones were sequenced by immunoSEQ multiplex PCR, and TCRdb holds only the in-frame ones, with some missing. The sample shows over 250,000 clones, around 88% of them seen only once. Sequencing was performed on peripheral blood. The receptors shown here come from a woman in her seventies with COVID-19, enrolled during active disease.

This clone was seen more than once but under ten times. This rearrangement joins TRBV5-1 to TRBJ2-3, with D possibly being TRBD1 (6 bases). The CDR3 covers 16 residues. Trimming stripped 5 bases from V and 2 bases from J, with 18 bases between. Germline CDR1 reads SGHRS; CDR2 reads YFSETQ. CDR3: CASRALGGQNTDTQYF. CDR3 bases: TGCGCCAGCAGGGCCCTAGGGGGTCAAAACACAGATACGCAGTATTTT.

This sequence joins TRBV6-5 and TRBJ1-4, with a tentative D call TRBD1 (6 bases). The germline gives CDR1 MNHEY, CDR2 SVGAGI. The CDR3 contains 14 residues. Trimming removed 8 bases at V and 4 bases at J, with 14 bases between. Written as DNA, the CDR3 is TGTGCCAGCCGCAGGGGCGCACTTAATGAAAAACTGTTTTTT. Amino acid sequence: CASRRGALNEKLFF.

The J gene is TRBJ1-2, the V gene TRBV6-2 or TRBV6-3; 9 bases are shared with TRBD1. Trimming took 6 bases from V and 6 from J; bases not matched to a gene: 14. This CDR3 contains 16 residues. Germline CDR1 and CDR2: MNHEY and SVGEGT. The CDR3 loop reads CASSDPGQGGGHGYTF. Written as DNA, the CDR3 is TGTGCCAGCAGCGACCCGGGACAGGGTGGAGGCCATGGCTACACCTTC.

This clone was counted between two and nine times. J is TRBJ1-2 and V is TRBV29-1, with a weak D call TRBD1 (5 bases). The CDR3 contains 14 residues. V was pared by 0 bases and J by 2 bases, with 10 bases between. The germline CDR1 and CDR2 sequences are SQVTM and ANQGSEA. CDR3 region: CSVEDRNRNYGYTF. As DNA, the CDR3 is TGCAGCGTTGAAGATCGTAACAGGAACTATGGCTACACCTTC.

This chain joins TRBV6-5 and TRBJ1-2; 10 bases align to TRBD1. V gave up 5 bases and J gave up 7 bases; unmatched junction bases: 7. Germline V gene lookup returns CDR1 MNHEY and CDR2 SVGAGI. The CDR3 contains 14 residues. The CDR3 loop is CASSRGQGDRGYTF. Here the CDR3 DNA reads TGTGCCAGCAGTCGAGGACAGGGGGATCGTGGCTACACCTTC.

V is TRBV18 and J is TRBJ2-5, with 12 positions matching TRBD1. V shed 3 bases, J shed 5 bases, and the junction held 4 bases outside the gene matches. From germline, CDR1 is KGHSH and CDR2 LQKENI. The CDR3 has 15 amino acids. CDR3 sequence (DNA): TGTGCCAGCTCACCGGGGACAGGGGGCCGGGAGACCCAGTACTTC. Residues: CASSPGTGGRETQYF.

This chain joins TRBV7-2 and TRBJ1-2; D is unclear. CDR1 is SGHTA, CDR2 FQGNSA, per germline. V lost 2 bases and J lost 0, with 10 bases in between. The CDR3 runs 15 residues. The CDR3 is CASSLLGGTNYGYTF. CDR3 nucleotides: TGTGCCAGCAGCTTACTGGGCGGGACTAACTATGGCTACACCTTC.

This sequence joins TRBV28 and TRBJ2-5; D unresolved. CDR1 MDHEN and CDR2 SYDVKM come from the germline V gene. V lost 3 bases and J lost 3, with 5 bases in between. The CDR3 length is 12 residues. CDR3 bases: TGTGCCAGCAGTTTTACGGAAGAGACCCAGTACTTC. It is translated as CASSFTEETQYF.

This clone was counted a few times. This sequence joins TRBV29-1 and TRBJ2-1; 8 nucleotides agree with TRBD1. This CDR3 is 10 amino acids long. The ends lost 6 bases at V and 9 bases at J; junction bases unmatched: 1. Germline lookup yields CDR1 SQVTM and CDR2 ANQGSEA. The CDR3 spells CSVGQGEQFF. The CDR3 DNA reads TGCAGCGTCGGACAGGGTGAGCAGTTCTTC.

This chain connects TRBV27 to TRBJ1-2; 8 bases are shared with TRBD1. The CDR3 sequence is 15 residues long. The germline V gene encodes CDR1 MNHEY and CDR2 SMNVEV (reference sequence). Losses at the gene ends were 0 bases for V and 3 bases for J; bases not matched to a gene: 3. This CDR3 reads CASSLSSGGYYGYTF. For the CDR3, the DNA is TGTGCCAGCAGTTTATCCTCAGGGGGCTACTATGGCTACACCTTC.

The gene calls are TRBV27 and TRBJ1-2; D is unclear. The CDR3 has 17 residues. Trimming took 4 bases from V and 8 from J, leaving 26 bases between them. Germline V lookup: CDR1 MNHEY, CDR2 SMNVEV (reference sequence). The CDR3 region is CASSSRTEPTLPGGYTF. CDR3 nucleotide sequence: TGTGCCAGCAGTTCCCGGACGGAACCTACCCTCCCGGGGGGCTACACCTTC.

The genes are TRBV5-1 and TRBJ1-4; D call uncertain. From germline, CDR1 is SGHRS and CDR2 YFSETQ. The CDR3 has 14 residues. V gave up 3 bases and J gave up 8 bases, with 14 bases separating them. The CDR3 sequence is CASSSMNPGEKLFF. The DNA for the CDR3 is TGCGCCAGCAGCTCAATGAACCCCGGGGAAAAACTGTTTTTT.

This rearrangement joins TRBV19 to TRBJ1-1; D gene unclear. V lost 5 bases and J 3 bases, leaving 10 bases between the germline ends. This CDR3 has 13 residues. From germline, CDR1 is LNHDA and CDR2 SQIVND (reference sequence). The CDR3 loop is CASSPSRDTEAFF. As DNA, the CDR3 is TGTGCCAGTAGTCCCTCACGGGACACTGAAGCTTTCTTT.

The rearrangement joins TRBV19 to TRBJ2-2; 9 bases map to TRBD2. Germline CDR1 is LNHDA and CDR2 is SQIVND (reference sequence). This CDR3 region has 18 residues. With V trimmed by 4 bases and J by 1 base, 10 bases remained unmatched. The CDR3 here is CASSRGVAGALNTGELFF. The CDR3 nucleotides read TGTGCCAGTAGTAGGGGAGTAGCGGGGGCCCTGAACACCGGGGAGCTGTTTTTT.

The chain employs TRBV7-9 and TRBJ1-1; D call uncertain. The CDR3 is 13 residues long. Germline V gives CDR1 SEHNR, CDR2 FQNEAQ (reference sequence). The V gene lost 3 bases and the J gene lost 2 bases, with 7 bases spanning the gap. CDR3 region: CASSFPTNTEAFF. DNA of the CDR3: TGTGCCAGCAGCTTCCCAACAAACACTGAAGCTTTCTTT.

This chain connects TRBV12-3 or TRBV12-4 to TRBJ1-1; tentative D call: TRBD1 (5 bases). CDR3 length equals 13 residues. The V end was cut by 7 bases, the J end by 5 bases, with 14 bases between. Here the CDR3 DNA reads TGTGCCAGCATCCAGGGTGAAAGGACTGAAGCTTTCTTT. This sequence encodes CASIQGERTEAFF.

The chain combines TRBV11-2 with TRBJ1-6, with a tentative D call TRBD1 (6 bases). The germline V gene has CDR1 SGHAT and CDR2 FQNNGV. This CDR3 is built from 16 residues. The ends were cut back, 0 bases at V and 7 bases at J, with 13 bases in the middle. The CDR3 coding sequence is TGTGCCAGCAGCTTAGATTGGGGGCTGGGGAATTCACCCCTCCACTTT. It codes for CASSLDWGLGNSPLHF.

The chain employs TRBV5-1 and TRBJ1-1; 9 bases map to TRBD1. J was trimmed by 5 bases and V by 0 bases; bases with no gene match: 2. The germline gives CDR1 SGHRS, CDR2 YFSETQ. CDR3 length equals 14 residues. CDR3 coding DNA: TGCGCCAGCAGCTTGGGGGACAGGGTAACTGAAGCTTTCTTT. This gives the protein CASSLGDRVTEAFF.

The V call is TRBV29-1, the J call TRBJ1-2; 7 bases line up with TRBD1. The V segment lost 3 bases and the J segment 4 bases; nucleotides outside the gene matches: 5. This CDR3 contains 13 residues. Germline CDR1 SQVTM, CDR2 ANQGSEA. This CDR3 reads CSVDTGAGYGYTF. CDR3 bases: TGCAGCGTTGATACAGGGGCGGGCTATGGCTACACCTTC.

J is TRBJ1-2 and V is TRBV5-1, with D unclear. V was pared by 3 bases and J by 7 bases, with 7 bases between. There are 11 residues in the CDR3. The germline V gene has CDR1 SGHRS and CDR2 YFSETQ. The CDR3 protein is CASSSTGGYTF. Written as DNA, the CDR3 is TGCGCCAGCAGCTCCACTGGTGGCTACACCTTC.

This chain joins TRBV4-3 and TRBJ2-7; 7 nucleotides line up with TRBD1. Germline V gene sequence: CDR1 LGHNA, CDR2 YSLEER. The CDR3 runs 17 residues. V was clipped by 0 bases and J by 2 bases; unmatched bases: 10. The CDR3 DNA is TGCGCCAGCAGCCAAGATGATAACAGGGGAATCCCCTACGAGCAGTACTTC. Residues: CASSQDDNRGIPYEQYF.

The V gene is TRBV7-2, the J gene TRBJ2-7; weak D call: TRBD1 (5 bases). Between the trimmed V and J ends, which lost 5 bases and 4 bases, there was a span of 18 bases. The CDR3 has 15 amino acids. The V gene's germline CDR1 is SGHTA and CDR2 FQGNSA. CDR3 region: CASSPGGARKYEQYF. CDR3 DNA sequence: TGTGCCAGCAGCCCTGGTGGGGCTAGAAAATACGAGCAGTACTTC.

This rearrangement joins TRBV19 to TRBJ2-1; D might be TRBD1 (6 bases). The length of the CDR3 is 13 residues. Germline V gene sequence: CDR1 LNHDA, CDR2 SQIVND (reference sequence). Trimming left V 6 bases short and J 5 bases short, with 11 bases between. The CDR3 DNA sequence: TGTGCCAGTAGCCTCAGGGGTAACAATGAGCAGTTCTTC. It yields the protein CASSLRGNNEQFF.

The rearrangement joins TRBV7-8 to TRBJ2-1, with 9 nucleotides matching TRBD2. Germline V gene lookup returns CDR1 SGHVS and CDR2 FQNEAQ. The CDR3 spans 15 residues. V dropped 1 base and J dropped 6; count of bases not matched to a gene: 4. Here the CDR3 reads CASSLDAGGFNEQFF. CDR3 nucleotides: TGTGCCAGCAGCTTAGATGCGGGGGGGTTCAATGAGCAGTTCTTC. Variable domain in full (rest from reference TRBV7-8 and TRBJ2-1): GAGVSQSPRYKVAKRGQDVALRCDPISGHVSLFWYQQALGQGPEFLTYFQNEAQLDKSGLPSDRFFAERPEGSVSTLKIQRTQQEDSAVYLCASSLDAGGFNEQFFGPGTRLTVL.

The rearrangement uses TRBV7-2 and TRBJ1-4; D uncertain. Germline V gene lookup returns CDR1 SGHTA and CDR2 FQGNSA. This CDR3 is built from 14 residues. V shed 7 bases and J shed 3 bases, with 12 bases lying between them. Here the CDR3 DNA reads TGTGCCAGCACCCCCCACACAGCTAATGAAAAACTGTTTTTT. Translating gives CASTPHTANEKLFF.

This clone occurred a few times. The chain joins TRBV30 to TRBJ1-2, with 9 bases that match TRBD1. Germline V gene sequence: CDR1 GTSNPN, CDR2 SVGIG (reference sequence). The CDR3 runs to 13 residues. V dropped 5 bases and J dropped 0; count of bases not matched to a gene: 1. This chain's CDR3 is CAWGTGPNYGYTF. The DNA for the CDR3 is TGTGCCTGGGGGACAGGGCCTAACTATGGCTACACCTTC.